This TCR beta chain comes out of a study of cytomegalovirus exposure and HLA in healthy donors. CDR1 is MNHNS, CDR2 SASEGT, per germline. V shed 6 bases, J shed 7 bases, and the junction held 10 bases outside the gene matches. This CDR3 region has 15 residues. Study findings and constraints: Cytomegalovirus association was listed for roughly 160 TCR beta chains. Specificity of three CMV-associated chains for CMV antigens was verified in vitro.

To note about this clone: Antigen specificity is unknown.

The assay was immunoSEQ multiplex PCR, and TCRdb's table has in-frame clones only and misses some. Among under 150,000 clones listed, 85% to 90% were seen once. The donors were in the roughly 130-subject validation cohort, distinct from the 666-subject first cohort. The sample taken for sequencing was PBMCs. The chain has TRBV6-1 and TRBJ2-1, with 9 bases lining up with TRBD2. The sequence was collected from a man younger than 35 in good health and CMV-seropositive. The CDR3 protein is CASRVPSGIGNEQFF. The DNA for the CDR3 is TGTGCCAGCAGGGTCCCTAGCGGGATAGGAAATGAGCAGTTCTTC.